Shown below are 29 T cell receptor beta chains from a single sample sequenced in a study of beta chain features in type 1 diabetes. Every bit of the isolated RNA underwent reverse transcription, so sequencing read expressed TCRB transcripts. Clones were sequenced by immunoSEQ multiplex PCR, and TCRdb holds only the in-frame ones, with some missing. The data show fewer than 900,000 clones, roughly 15% seen once. What was sequenced was naive CD4+ T cells from blood. The receptors come from a woman aged 18-29 years in good health.

The V gene is TRBV28, the J gene TRBJ2-3; the D gene is possibly TRBD1 (6 bases). Germline V gene sequence: CDR1 MDHEN, CDR2 SYDVKM. The CDR3 covers 15 residues. V shed 6 bases and J shed 0 bases, with 13 bases lying between them. The CDR3 DNA sequence: TGTGCCAGCAGACGGAACAGGGATAGCACAGATACGCAGTATTTT. It specifies CASRRNRDSTDTQYF.

This clone was recorded a few times. The rearrangement links TRBV28 to TRBJ1-5; tentative D call: TRBD1 (5 bases). Per germline, CDR1 MDHEN and CDR2 SYDVKM. Trimming pared 9 bases from V and 0 bases from J, leaving 12 bases between. The CDR3 runs to 14 residues. The CDR3, as DNA: TGTGCCAGTCACAGGCCTCATAGCAATCAGCCCCAGCATTTT. Protein product: CASHRPHSNQPQHF.

The V and J genes are TRBV11-2 and TRBJ2-3, with TRBD1 as a possible D gene (6 bases). CDR1 and CDR2 (germline): SGHAT, FQNNGV. The CDR3 is 14 amino acids. Trimming took off 1 base at V and 10 bases at J, with 15 bases between the two ends. This chain's CDR3 is CASSLGQVAGAQYF. Written as DNA, the CDR3 is TGTGCCAGCAGCTTAGGTCAGGTCGCAGGGGCGCAGTATTTT.

This clone has a handful of counts. The chain is built from TRBV5-1 and TRBJ2-1; 8 bases are a match to TRBD2. This CDR3 contains 15 residues. V was pared by 0 bases and J by 13 bases, with 12 bases of the junction left unmatched. Germline V lookup: CDR1 SGHRS, CDR2 YFSETQ. CDR3 loop: CASSLGWGSGKEQFF. Written as DNA, the CDR3 is TGCGCCAGCAGCTTGGGATGGGGTAGCGGGAAAGAACAGTTCTTC. Based on the CDR3 plus reference TRBV5-1 and TRBJ2-1, the full variable domain is KAGVTQTPRYLIKTRGQQVTLSCSPISGHRSVSWYQQTPGQGLQFLFEYFSETQRNKGNFPGRFSGRQFSNSRSEMNVSTLELGDSALYLCASSLGWGSGKEQFFGPGTRLTVL.

The chain uses TRBV7-8 and TRBJ2-1; 9 bases line up with TRBD1. Germline assignment: CDR1 SGHVS and CDR2 FQNEAQ. With V trimmed by 3 bases and J by 15 bases, 24 bases remained unmatched. The CDR3 runs to 18 residues. This CDR3 is CASSFPGNRGRRGPLPFF. CDR3 coding DNA: TGTGCCAGCAGCTTTCCTGGAAACAGGGGGCGGCGGGGGCCCCTGCCGTTCTTC.

This clone was detected a few times. The CDR3 is CASNYRTGPYNEQFF. As DNA, the CDR3 is TGTGCCAGCAATTACAGGACAGGACCATACAATGAGCAGTTCTTC. The V call is TRBV28, the J call TRBJ2-1; 7 positions match TRBD1. The germline CDR1 and CDR2 sequences are MDHEN and SYDVKM. There are 15 residues in the CDR3. With V trimmed by 7 bases and J by 4 bases, 10 bases remained unmatched.

This clone was counted only a few times. The V call is TRBV5-4, the J call TRBJ2-7; D is unresolved. Germline assignment: CDR1 SGHNT and CDR2 YYREEE (reference sequence). The CDR3 sequence is 14 residues long. V was pared by 4 bases and J by 3 bases, with 14 bases between. The CDR3 DNA reads as TGTGCCAGCAGCGAAGCCAACCTGTTCTACGAGCAGTACTTC. It codes for CASSEANLFYEQYF.

This clone was counted between two and nine times. The J gene is TRBJ2-7, the V gene TRBV5-6, with 7 bases matching TRBD1. Germline V gene sequence: CDR1 SGHDT, CDR2 YYEEEE. The CDR3 loop spans 13 amino acids. The V and J ends lost 3 bases and 3 bases, in that order; junction bases with no gene match: 3. The CDR3 sequence: CASSSGQRYEQYF. CDR3 sequence (DNA): TGTGCCAGCAGCTCGGGACAGCGCTACGAGCAGTACTTC.

The rearrangement joins TRBV5-4 to TRBJ2-7; 11 bases line up with TRBD1. Germline V CDR1 and CDR2: SGHNT, YYREEE (reference sequence). The CDR3 spans 15 residues. J lost 0 bases, V lost 3 bases, and 2 bases had no gene match. In DNA form, the CDR3 reads TGTGCCAGCAGCTGGGACAGGGGGAACTCCTACGAGCAGTACTTC. Its translation is CASSWDRGNSYEQYF.

The J gene is TRBJ2-5, the V gene TRBV5-4; D gene unclear. The CDR3 spans 11 residues. Trimming left V 6 bases short and J 0 bases short, with 3 bases between. CDR1 SGHNT and CDR2 YYREEE come from the germline V gene (reference sequence). CDR3 region: CASKHQETQYF. DNA of the CDR3: TGTGCCAGCAAACACCAAGAGACCCAGTACTTC.

The J gene is TRBJ2-1, the V gene TRBV9; 8 bases map to TRBD2. This CDR3 comprises 14 residues. Germline V gene data show CDR1 as SGDLS and CDR2 as YYNGEE. Unmatched junction bases numbered 11, after V lost 0 bases and J lost 15 bases. CDR3 DNA: TGTGCCAGCAGCGTAGAGCCCAGCGGGAGCCCCGGGTTCTTC. It translates to CASSVEPSGSPGFF.

The sample holds a few counts of this clone. The V gene is TRBV7-6, the J gene TRBJ2-2, with a weak D call TRBD1 (6 bases). The CDR3 totals 14 residues. Trimming shortened V by 3 bases and J by 9 bases, and 14 bases separated the two germline ends. Germline V gene sequence: CDR1 SGHVS, CDR2 FNYEAQ. The CDR3: CASSFAQGSRELFF. CDR3 nucleotide sequence: TGTGCCAGCAGCTTTGCGCAGGGGTCCAGGGAGCTGTTTTTT.

The V and J genes are TRBV5-6 and TRBJ2-1; 8 bases map to TRBD2. Germline V gene lookup returns CDR1 SGHDT and CDR2 YYEEEE. CDR3 size: 17 residues. The V and J ends lost 8 bases and 7 bases, in that order; junction bases with no gene match: 20. The CDR3 DNA sequence: TGTGCCAGTGCAAGGGGCGGGAGGAACTTTGGGGATAATGAGCAGTTCTTC. Translation: CASARGGRNFGDNEQFF.

The genes are TRBV5-6 and TRBJ2-1, with 8 positions matching TRBD2. This CDR3 has 18 residues. The germline gives CDR1 SGHDT, CDR2 YYEEEE. The V and J ends lost 3 bases and 2 bases, in that order; junction bases with no gene match: 13. The DNA for the CDR3 is TGTGCCAGCAGCTCGTACTATAGCGGGGCCCTCCCCTACAATGAGCAGTTCTTC. Translating it yields CASSSYYSGALPYNEQFF.

This clone was counted a single time. The chain links TRBV6-1 to TRBJ2-1, with TRBD2 identical over 8 bases. The germline V gene encodes CDR1 MNHNS and CDR2 SASEGT. This CDR3 is built from 16 residues. The V segment lost 3 bases and the J segment 0 bases; nucleotides outside the gene matches: 4. The CDR3 sequence is CASSDGAGGSYNEQFF. CDR3 DNA: TGTGCCAGCAGTGACGGCGCGGGAGGCTCCTACAATGAGCAGTTCTTC.

This clone was counted only a few times. J is TRBJ2-1 and V is TRBV29-1; TRBD1 matches at 7 bases. Germline V gives CDR1 SQVTM, CDR2 ANQGSEA. There are 16 residues in the CDR3. The ends lost 4 bases at V and 1 base at J; junction bases unmatched: 10. The CDR3 region is CSVVATGTESYNEQFF. CDR3 bases: TGCAGCGTTGTCGCGACCGGGACAGAGTCCTACAATGAGCAGTTCTTC.

This CDR3 is CASSFSVYQPQHF. CDR3 nucleotide sequence: TGTGCCAGCAGCTTTTCAGTTTACCAGCCCCAGCATTTT. The V call is TRBV7-2, the J call TRBJ1-5; D remains ambiguous. The CDR3 has 13 amino acids. Germline CDR1 reads SGHTA; CDR2 reads FQGNSA. Trimming shortened V by 3 bases and J by 7 bases, and 10 bases separated the two germline ends. Using reference TRBV7-2 and TRBJ1-5 for the parts outside the CDR3, the full variable domain is GAGVSQSPSNKVTEKGKDVELRCDPISGHTALYWYRQSLGQGLEFLIYFQGNSAPDKSGLPSDRFSAERTGGSVSTLTIQRTQQEDSAVYLCASSFSVYQPQHFGDGTRLSIL.

The chain links TRBV25-1 to TRBJ2-3; D gene uncertain. The V end was cut by 3 bases, the J end by 2 bases, with 3 bases between. Germline CDR1 and CDR2: MGHDK and SYGVNS. The CDR3 consists of 12 residues. CDR3 amino acids: CASSEYTDTQYF. The CDR3 DNA follows: TGTGCCAGCAGTGAGTACACAGATACGCAGTATTTT. The whole variable domain, remainder taken from reference TRBV25-1 and TRBJ2-3, is EADIYQTPRYLVIGTGKKITLECSQTMGHDKMYWYQQDPGMELHLIHYSYGVNSTEKGDLSSESTVSRIRTEHFPLTLESARPSHTSQYLCASSEYTDTQYFGPGTRLTVL.

The gene calls are TRBV29-1 and TRBJ2-3, with D tentatively TRBD2 (7 bases). From germline, CDR1 is SQVTM and CDR2 ANQGSEA. V was clipped by 4 bases and J by 3 bases, with 14 bases between them. The CDR3 is 14 residues long. The DNA of the CDR3 is TGCAGCGTTGCGGGGGGCGGGAGAACAGATACGCAGTATTTT. It specifies CSVAGGGRTDTQYF.

In this sample, this clone turned up many times. V usage is TRBV13 and J usage is TRBJ2-7, with D possibly TRBD2 on 6 matching bases. Germline values: CDR1 PRHDT, CDR2 FYEKMQ (reference sequence). The CDR3 is 13 amino acids. The V gene lost 5 bases and the J gene lost 0 bases, with 8 bases spanning the gap. CDR3 sequence reads: CASSVGSSYEQYF. The CDR3 DNA is TGTGCCAGCAGCGTCGGGAGCTCCTACGAGCAGTACTTC.

This rearrangement joins TRBV11-3 to TRBJ1-1; the D is unclear. Germline V gene data show CDR1 as SGHNT and CDR2 as YENEEA. The CDR3 is 15 amino acids. V was clipped by 5 bases and J by 4 bases, with 17 bases between them. CDR3 in amino acids: CASSPSPGSSTEAFF. Here the CDR3 DNA reads TGTGCCAGCAGCCCATCACCCGGGAGTAGCACTGAAGCTTTCTTT.

The chain links TRBV19 to TRBJ2-3; 7 bases agree with TRBD2. The CDR3 runs 16 residues. The trim removed 5 bases at V and 9 bases at J, leaving 17 bases unmatched. The germline V gene has CDR1 LNHDA and CDR2 SQIVND (reference sequence). The CDR3, as DNA: TGTGCCAGTAGTTCGTCCGCCCAGCGGGACTCCTCGACGCAGTATTTT. Amino acid sequence: CASSSSAQRDSSTQYF.

V is TRBV19 and J is TRBJ2-1, with no clear D. Germline V gene sequence: CDR1 LNHDA, CDR2 SQIVND (reference sequence). The CDR3 consists of 11 residues. Trimming removed 6 bases at V and 7 bases at J, with 7 bases between. In nucleotides, the CDR3 is TGTGCCAGTAGCTACTTTAATGAGCAGTTCTTC. It is translated as CASSYFNEQFF.

This clone was detected a few times. The gene calls are TRBV29-1 and TRBJ1-1, with D possibly matching TRBD1 (5 bases). Deletions cut 4 bases from V and 6 bases from J, with 12 bases between. The CDR3 spans 12 residues. Germline V lookup: CDR1 SQVTM, CDR2 ANQGSEA. Here the CDR3 reads CSVASGTPEAFF. The CDR3 DNA reads as TGCAGCGTTGCCTCTGGGACCCCTGAAGCTTTCTTT.

The chain links TRBV7-2 to TRBJ2-3; 8 bases are shared with TRBD2. Germline values: CDR1 SGHTA, CDR2 FQGNSA. J lost 4 bases, V lost 5 bases, and 8 bases had no gene match. The CDR3 is 15 residues long. The CDR3 is CASSLVAGSSDTQYF. In DNA, the CDR3 is TGTGCCAGCAGCCTCGTAGCGGGAAGTTCAGATACGCAGTATTTT.

The chain has TRBV7-2 and TRBJ2-3; D is uncertain. Germline V gene lookup returns CDR1 SGHTA and CDR2 FQGNSA. The CDR3 covers 16 residues. Trimming stripped 1 base from V and 0 bases from J, with 11 bases between. CDR3 bases: TGTGCCAGCAGCTTAGTCGCTGACCCTAGCACAGATACGCAGTATTTT. The encoded protein is CASSLVADPSTDTQYF.

The chain has TRBV4-2 and TRBJ1-5; D not resolved. Per the germline V gene, CDR1 is LGHNA and CDR2 is YNFKEQ. Trimming removed 5 bases from V and 2 bases from J, with 10 bases in between. This CDR3 spans 14 amino acids. CDR3 in DNA: TGTGCCAGCAGCGCACAAAAGGGCAATCAGCCCCAGCATTTT. Its translation is CASSAQKGNQPQHF.

This clone has only one observation. This rearrangement joins TRBV7-2 to TRBJ2-1, with TRBD2 matching 11 bases. V shed 6 bases, J shed 6 bases, and the junction held 7 bases outside the gene matches. Germline CDR1 reads SGHTA; CDR2 reads FQGNSA. The CDR3 loop spans 15 amino acids. Here the CDR3 DNA reads TGTGCCAGCAGTCCTAGCGGGGGGCAAGGCAATGAGCAGTTCTTC. Translated, it gives CASSPSGGQGNEQFF.

The gene calls are TRBV28 and TRBJ1-5, with unresolved D. Per the germline V gene, CDR1 is MDHEN and CDR2 is SYDVKM. V lost 5 bases and J lost 3, with 5 bases in between. CDR3 length: 12 residues. CDR3: CASSTNNQPQHF. CDR3 DNA: TGTGCCAGCAGTACTAACAATCAGCCCCAGCATTTT.